This TCR beta chain was captured by sequencing in a study of technical replicates of blood from a handful of donors. The repertoire was sequenced with immunoSEQ multiplex PCR; TCRdb's copy has only in-frame clones and lacks some. The profile covers 60,000 to 75,000 clones, with 95% to 97% appearing a single time and approximately 0.28% taken by the ten largest. Sequencing used T cells isolated from PBMCs. The sequence was obtained from a human donor in good health.

Here the CDR3 reads CASSPQGGYNEQFF. The CDR3 region has the DNA TGTGCCAGCAGCCCGCAGGGAGGATACAATGAGCAGTTCTTC. This chain uses TRBV7-2 with TRBJ2-1, with D possibly matching TRBD2 (6 bases). There are 14 residues in the CDR3. Deletions cut 5 bases from V and 4 bases from J, with 12 bases between. CDR1 SGHTA and CDR2 FQGNSA come from the germline V gene.